In this sample, the clone carrying this TCR beta chain turned up once. As yet, its antigen is unknown. Lacking the conserved final phenylalanine or tryptophan, this CDR3 likely reflects a read error. These data come from a study of T cells in Graves' hyperthyroidism and ophthalmopathy. Study results and caveats: Most thyroid clonotypes that were expanded above 0.001 also turned up in blood.

Per germline, CDR1 MNHNS and CDR2 SASEGT. V dropped 9 bases and J dropped 7 bases, with 22 bases sitting between them. The CDR3 length is 14 residues. Amplification of TCR beta CDR3 regions used RNA as the template. TCR CDR3 regions were first amplified by RT-PCR with HTBI primers. TCRdb itself ran the multiplex PCR reads through MiXCR, one entry per CDR3 protein. The sample has about 840,000 distinct CDR3 sequences; over 35% are singletons. The patients, who ranged from 18 to 65 in age, presented with newly diagnosed hyperthyroidism lasting under 2 months. Patients were excluded for uncontrolled infection, other autoimmune disease, pregnancy or lactation. Each 10 ml fresh peripheral blood draw supplied the PBMCs.

The source material was blood. This clonotype was obtained from a man aged 18-30 years with Graves' hyperthyroidism. V usage is TRBV6-1 and J usage is TRBJ2-7; D is unclear. The CDR3 nucleotides read TGTGCCAGTCAAACCAGGCAGGAGCTAGGTGAGCAGTACCTC. Protein product: CASQTRQELGEQYL.